This entry describes one T cell receptor beta chain. The sample belongs to a study of blood T cell repertoires in COVID-19. J gave up 2 bases and V 2 bases, and 3 bases lay outside the gene matches. The CDR3 is 15 amino acids. The germline gives CDR1 SEHNR, CDR2 FQNEAQ (reference sequence). Here immunoSEQ multiplex PCR was the method, and the copy in TCRdb shows in-frame clones only, minus some. The data hold roughly 230,000 clones, with roughly 90% observed a single time. V and J are TRBV7-9 and TRBJ2-5; 9 positions match TRBD2. This clonotype was obtained from an older woman with COVID-19, enrolled during active disease. Sequenced: peripheral blood. Written as DNA, the CDR3 is TGTGCCAGCAGCTTATTTGCGGGGGGGCAAGAGACCCAGTACTTC. This sequence encodes CASSLFAGGQETQYF.